The 5 T cell receptor beta chains reported below all come from one sample, sequenced in a study of T cell repertoires in cytomegalovirus infection. TCRdb re-derived calls from the reads in MiXCR, one entry per CDR3 protein. The sample holds 150,000 to 160,000 distinct CDR3 sequences, about 25% seen once. Sample: PBMCs. Source of these receptors: a human donor in good health (CMV status not recorded). Some clones in this sample may be carry-over from other donors' samples.

This clonotype occurred a few times. The gene calls are TRBV7-3 and TRBJ2-5, with D perhaps matching TRBD1 or TRBD2 (5 bases each). Germline CDR1 SGHTA, CDR2 FQGTGA. The CDR3 contains 15 residues. V lost 2 bases, J lost 5 bases, and 15 bases lay in between. The chain's CDR3 is CASSLSGGFEETQYF. The CDR3 bases are TGTGCCAGCAGCTTATCTGGGGGATTTGAGGAGACCCAGTACTTC.

This clonotype occurred many times. The chain combines TRBV12-3 or TRBV12-4 with TRBJ2-1; a possible D gene is TRBD1 (6 bases). This CDR3 is 13 amino acids long. V lost 10 bases and J lost 5, with 15 bases in between. CDR3 bases: TGTGCCACTACCGGACAGCCCAACAATGAGCAGTTCTTC. Protein sequence: CATTGQPNNEQFF.

This clonotype was picked up many times. The chain joins TRBV7-2 to TRBJ2-1; 9 bases agree with TRBD2. The CDR3 is 15 residues long. Trimming took 7 bases from V and 4 from J; bases not matched to a gene: 8. Germline CDR1 SGHTA, CDR2 FQGNSA. CDR3 loop: CASTQASGIYNEQFF. CDR3 bases: TGTGCCAGCACACAGGCTAGCGGGATTTACAATGAGCAGTTCTTC.

Regarding this clonotype: This sequence may be a read error, since a much larger clone differs from it by one base. The chain combines TRBV4-3 with TRBJ2-1; D possibly corresponds to TRBD2 (6 bases). The CDR3 length is 17 residues. Germline lookup yields CDR1 LGHNA and CDR2 YSLEER. CDR3 coding DNA: TGCGCCAGCAGCCAAGACCTAACGGGAGTTTCCTACAATGAGCAGCTCTTC. It translates to CASSQDLTGVSYNEQLF.

V is TRBV10-3 and J is TRBJ2-1; 8 bases are a match to TRBD1. Germline V lookup: CDR1 ENHRY, CDR2 SYGVKD. V lost 8 bases, J lost 5 bases, and 5 bases stayed unmatched. CDR3 length: 13 residues. The CDR3 sequence: CAIGGTGDNEQFF. As DNA, the CDR3 is TGTGCCATCGGTGGGACAGGCGACAATGAGCAGTTCTTC.